Following are 10 T cell receptor beta chains from one sample sequenced in a study of cytomegalovirus exposure and HLA in healthy donors. The primer mix had 60 Vbeta and 13 Jbeta primers. Repertoires were generated with immunoSEQ multiplex PCR, while TCRdb's copy carries only in-frame clones and drops some. Its table lists some 40,000 clones. Sequencing was performed on PBMCs. The receptors here all came from a human donor in good health.

The CDR3, as DNA: TGTGCCAGCAGCTTAGAGGGGGCGCAGGGGACCCAGTACTTC. Protein: CASSLEGAQGTQYF. The V and J genes are TRBV7-9 and TRBJ2-5; TRBD1 aligns across 7 bases. CDR3 length: 14 residues. Germline-derived CDR1 and CDR2 are SEHNR and FQNEAQ (reference sequence). The V gene end was trimmed by 1 base and the J gene end by 7 bases; junction bases not matched to a gene: 6.

This chain joins TRBV27 and TRBJ1-5; TRBD1 matches 9 bases. CDR3 length: 13 amino acids. V trimming: 6 bases; J trimming: 6 bases; junction bases outside the gene matches: 3. Germline V gene data show CDR1 as MNHEY and CDR2 as SMNVEV (reference sequence). The CDR3 loop reads CASRGQGSQPQHF. The CDR3 DNA is TGTGCCAGCAGAGGACAGGGGAGTCAGCCCCAGCATTTT.

The chain has TRBV9 and TRBJ2-5; D might be TRBD1 (6 bases). V lost 4 bases and J 6 bases, leaving 13 bases between the germline ends. CDR1 is SGDLS, CDR2 YYNGEE, per germline. This CDR3 contains 13 residues. The CDR3 loop reads CASSPQGRQTQYF. Written as DNA, the CDR3 is TGTGCCAGCAGCCCCCAGGGGCGACAGACCCAGTACTTC.

The J gene is TRBJ2-2, the V gene TRBV6-6, with D unclear. V dropped 7 bases and J dropped 0 bases, with 6 bases sitting between them. This CDR3 spans 13 amino acids. Germline V CDR1 and CDR2: MNHNY, SVGAGI (reference sequence). The CDR3 DNA follows: TGTGCCAGCAACAAACCGAACACCGGGGAGCTGTTTTTT. It is translated as CASNKPNTGELFF.

V gene TRBV29-1 combines with J gene TRBJ2-5; 9 positions agree with TRBD1. Germline V gene sequence: CDR1 SQVTM, CDR2 ANQGSEA. The CDR3 length is 13 residues. Trimming took 6 bases from V and 2 from J; bases not matched to a gene: 4. Here the CDR3 DNA reads TGCAGCGTCGGGACAGGGCGTCAAGAGACCCAGTACTTC. Translating gives CSVGTGRQETQYF.

The V and J genes are TRBV5-1 and TRBJ1-1, with TRBD1 matching 7 bases. Germline CDR1 and CDR2: SGHRS and YFSETQ. The CDR3 has 17 residues. Germline trimming cut 4 bases from V and 0 bases from J; bases unmatched to any gene: 12. The DNA for the CDR3 is TGCGCCAGCAGCGACCTGGGCGGAGGGGGCTTGAACACTGAAGCTTTCTTT. Amino acid sequence: CASSDLGGGGLNTEAFF.

This rearrangement joins TRBV6-1 to TRBJ2-1, with 8 bases that match TRBD1. CDR3 size: 13 residues. V dropped 3 bases and J dropped 7; count of bases not matched to a gene: 2. The germline CDR1 and CDR2 sequences are MNHNS and SASEGT. This CDR3 reads CASSDQGANEQFF. As DNA, the CDR3 is TGTGCCAGCAGTGATCAGGGGGCGAATGAGCAGTTCTTC.

This chain links TRBV2 with TRBJ1-1; tentative D call: TRBD1 (5 bases). The CDR3 is 12 residues long. Trimming removed 8 bases from V and 4 bases from J, with 11 bases in between. From germline, CDR1 is SNHLY and CDR2 FYNNEI. CDR3 in amino acids: CASYPDTTEAFF. CDR3 DNA sequence: TGTGCCAGCTACCCGGACACCACTGAAGCTTTCTTT. The variable domain in full, completed from reference TRBV2 and TRBJ1-1, reads EPEVTQTPSHQVTQMGQEVILRCVPISNHLYFYWYRQILGQKVEFLVSFYNNEISEKSEIFDDQFSVERPDGSNFTLKIRSTKLEDSAMYFCASYPDTTEAFFGQGTRLTVV.

V and J are TRBV6-1 and TRBJ2-3; a weak D match, TRBD1 (6 bases). V lost 7 bases, J lost 0 bases, and 14 bases lay in between. The CDR3 loop spans 15 amino acids. Looked up from germline, CDR1 is MNHNS and CDR2 is SASEGT. The CDR3 loop is CASNELDRSTDTQYF. The CDR3, as DNA: TGTGCCAGCAATGAGCTGGACAGAAGCACAGATACGCAGTATTTT.

CDR3 nucleotide sequence: TGCGCCAGCAGCCAGGTCGGGGGACCGGCAGATACGCAGTATTTT. Protein sequence: CASSQVGGPADTQYF. The chain has TRBV10-2 and TRBJ2-3; a possible D gene is TRBD2 (6 bases). The V end was cut by 6 bases, the J end by 4 bases, with 17 bases between. Germline assignment: CDR1 WSHSY and CDR2 SAAADI. This CDR3 has 15 residues.